This T cell receptor beta chain was recovered during a study of regulatory T cells in long-lasting Graves disease. Germline V gene data show CDR1 as MGHDK and CDR2 as SYGVNS. CDR3 length: 15 residues. Deletions cut 7 bases from V and 5 bases from J, with 17 bases between. Libraries of TCR beta came from iRepertoire HTBI primers plus Arm-PCR of CDR3 regions. TCRdb re-called the multiplex PCR reads through MiXCR, storing one row per CDR3 protein. This sample has over 650,000 distinct CDR3 sequences, with about 32% found just once. About this clonotype: Its antigen is not identified.

General study findings and limits: Whereas new patients shared about a thousand public clonotypes, persistent patients shared more, at 2,500 to 3,500.

Time point noted: persistent/refractory GD, antithyroid drugs over 5 years with positive TRAb. From RNA extracted from PBMCs, the TCR library was made. The clonotype originates from a female donor with Graves disease. The V call is TRBV25-1, the J call TRBJ1-4; D perhaps matches TRBD1 (6 bases). Source: peripheral blood mononuclear cells (PBMCs), taken when the disease was refractory, from a patient treated with antithyroid drugs. CDR3 loop: CASIETGTRNEKLFF. CDR3 sequence (DNA): TGTGCCAGCATTGAGACAGGCACCAGGAATGAAAAACTGTTTTTT.